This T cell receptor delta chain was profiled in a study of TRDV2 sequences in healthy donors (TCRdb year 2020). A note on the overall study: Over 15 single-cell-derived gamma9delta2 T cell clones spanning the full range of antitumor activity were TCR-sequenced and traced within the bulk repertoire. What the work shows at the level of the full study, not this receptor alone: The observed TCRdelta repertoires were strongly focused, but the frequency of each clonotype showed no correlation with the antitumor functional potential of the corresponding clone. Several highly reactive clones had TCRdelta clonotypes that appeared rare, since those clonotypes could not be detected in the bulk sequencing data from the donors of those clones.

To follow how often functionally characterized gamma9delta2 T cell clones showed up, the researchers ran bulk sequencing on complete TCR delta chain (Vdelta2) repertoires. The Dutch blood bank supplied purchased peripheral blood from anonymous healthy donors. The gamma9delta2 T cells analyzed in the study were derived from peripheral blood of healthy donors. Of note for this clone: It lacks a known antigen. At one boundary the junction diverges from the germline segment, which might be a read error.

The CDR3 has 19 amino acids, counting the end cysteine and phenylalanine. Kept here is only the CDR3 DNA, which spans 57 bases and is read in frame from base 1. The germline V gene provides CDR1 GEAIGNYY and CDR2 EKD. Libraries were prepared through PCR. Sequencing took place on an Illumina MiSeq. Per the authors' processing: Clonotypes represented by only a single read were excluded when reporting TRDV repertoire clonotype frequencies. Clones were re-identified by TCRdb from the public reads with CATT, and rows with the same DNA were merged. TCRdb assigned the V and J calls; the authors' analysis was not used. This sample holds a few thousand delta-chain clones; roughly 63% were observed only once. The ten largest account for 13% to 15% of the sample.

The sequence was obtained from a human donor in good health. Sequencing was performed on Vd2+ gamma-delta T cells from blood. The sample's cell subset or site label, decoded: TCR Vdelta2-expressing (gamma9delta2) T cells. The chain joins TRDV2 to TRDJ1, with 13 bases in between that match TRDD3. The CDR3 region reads CACDPVLGDTRSLADKLIF. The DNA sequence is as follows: TGTGCCTGTGACCCCGTACTGGGGGATACGCGTTCCCTTGCCGACAAACTCATCTTT.